These 17 T cell receptor beta chains came from one sample sequenced in a study of blood T cell repertoires in COVID-19 (dated by TCRdb to between 2020 and 2021). Receptor libraries were prepared by the immunoSEQ multiplex PCR assay. TCRdb re-hosts the immuneACCESS table, in-frame sequences only. Its copies lack some clones; in the studies checked, an unresolved V gene accounts for under half of them, and the cause for the rest is not known. The sample table contains more than 60,000 clones; only one count was recorded for under 90% of them. The leading ten clones occupy 10% to 15% of the sample. Sample: peripheral blood. The receptors here all came from a man between 45 and 60 years old with COVID-19, enrolled during active disease.

The chain links TRBV15 to TRBJ1-2, with D possibly being TRBD1 (5 bases). Between the trimmed V and J ends, which lost 5 bases and 7 bases, there was a span of 20 bases. The germline CDR1 and CDR2 sequences are LNHNV and YYDKDF (reference sequence). The CDR3 length is 15 residues. This CDR3 reads CATSGPSSRASGYTF. The CDR3 DNA reads TGTGCCACCAGCGGGCCTTCGAGCAGGGCTAGTGGCTACACCTTC.

The rearrangement joins TRBV5-6 to TRBJ1-1; possibly TRBD1 for D (5 bases). With 2 bases removed from V and 2 bases from J, the gap between germline ends came to 19 bases. This CDR3 has 17 amino acids. Per the germline V gene, CDR1 is SGHDT and CDR2 is YYEEEE. CDR3 loop: CASSLRIRSGPNTEAFF. The CDR3 DNA is TGTGCCAGCAGCTTAAGGATCAGGTCAGGGCCTAACACTGAAGCTTTCTTT.

The chain combines TRBV7-7 with TRBJ2-1, with D possibly TRBD2 on 5 matching bases. The CDR3 contains 15 residues. The germline V gene encodes CDR1 SSHAT and CDR2 FNYEAQ (reference sequence). Trimming left V 5 bases short and J 2 bases short, with 13 bases between. CDR3 region: CASSPGLSTYNEQFF. The CDR3 DNA follows: TGTGCCAGCAGCCCAGGACTGTCTACCTACAATGAGCAGTTCTTC.

The chain joins TRBV6-5 to TRBJ2-6; possibly TRBD1 for D (6 bases). Trimming stripped 0 bases from V and 5 bases from J, with 11 bases between. Germline assignment: CDR1 MNHEY and CDR2 SVGAGI. This CDR3 contains 16 residues. DNA of the CDR3: TGTGCCAGCAGTTACTCCAGGGGTTACAGGGCCAACGTCCTGACTTTC. Encoded protein: CASSYSRGYRANVLTF.

This rearrangement joins TRBV6-1 to TRBJ2-2, with TRBD1 as a possible D gene (6 bases). V gave up 3 bases and J gave up 6 bases, with 17 bases separating them. The CDR3 is 16 amino acids. Germline CDR1 and CDR2: MNHNS and SASEGT. CDR3 nucleotide sequence: TGTGCCAGCAGTGATGTCAGGGGCTATCTCTCCGGGGAGCTGTTTTTT. It translates to CASSDVRGYLSGELFF.

V is TRBV30 and J is TRBJ1-5; D is ambiguous. This CDR3 has 13 amino acids. The germline gives CDR1 GTSNPN, CDR2 SVGIG (reference sequence). Trimming shortened V by 2 bases and J by 5 bases, and 10 bases separated the two germline ends. The CDR3 nucleotides read TGTGCCTGGAGTCCCTCTAGTGATCAGCCCCAGCATTTT. This codes for CAWSPSSDQPQHF.

This clone has a single count. The chain uses TRBV10-1 and TRBJ1-5; TRBD1 matches 9 bases. This CDR3 contains 17 residues. CDR1 is WNHNN, CDR2 SYGVQD, per germline (reference sequence). J was trimmed by 4 bases and V by 0 bases; bases with no gene match: 7. CDR3 DNA sequence: TGCGCCAGCAGTGAGTCTCCGCGGACAGGGGTAAATCAGCCCCAGCATTTT. This codes for CASSESPRTGVNQPQHF.

The chain is built from TRBV9 and TRBJ2-1; TRBD2 agrees at 11 bases. The CDR3 covers 14 residues. Germline V gene sequence: CDR1 SGDLS, CDR2 YYNGEE. Germline trimming cut 6 bases from V and 9 bases from J; bases unmatched to any gene: 8. CDR3 DNA sequence: TGTGCCAGCACCTTTAGCGGGGGGGTTGGTGAGCAGTTCTTC. Translated: CASTFSGGVGEQFF.

The chain employs TRBV7-3 and TRBJ2-7, with 7 nucleotides matching TRBD1. Looked up from germline, CDR1 is SGHTA and CDR2 is FQGTGA. V gave up 4 bases and J gave up 2 bases; unmatched junction bases: 8. This CDR3 has 15 amino acids. The CDR3 DNA is TGTGCCAGCAGCTCTCGGGGCAGGGGGACCTACGAGCAGTACTTC. Translated: CASSSRGRGTYEQYF.

The V gene is TRBV11-2, the J gene TRBJ2-3; the match to TRBD2 covers 7 bases. V was pared by 6 bases and J by 6 bases, with 12 bases of the junction left unmatched. Germline CDR1 and CDR2: SGHAT and FQNNGV. The CDR3 length is 15 residues. CDR3 sequence reads: CASSRLGGNTDTQYF. Written as DNA, the CDR3 is TGTGCCAGCAGTCGCCTGGGGGGGAACACTGATACGCAGTATTTT.

This chain links TRBV6-5 with TRBJ1-1, with 10 bases matching TRBD1. The germline V gene has CDR1 MNHEY and CDR2 SVGAGI. The CDR3 has 14 amino acids. V was pared by 8 bases and J by 0 bases, with 3 bases of the junction left unmatched. CDR3 nucleotide sequence: TGTGCCAGCGAGACAGGGGGCGTGAACACTGAAGCTTTCTTT. Translation: CASETGGVNTEAFF.

The genes are TRBV19 and TRBJ2-6; TRBD1 might be the D (5 bases). V gave up 10 bases and J gave up 0 bases, with 10 bases separating them. The germline V gene has CDR1 LNHDA and CDR2 SQIVND (reference sequence). The CDR3 is 14 amino acids. CDR3 sequence reads: CATMDISGANVLTF. The CDR3 DNA reads as TGTGCCACCATGGACATCTCTGGGGCCAACGTCCTGACTTTC. The whole variable domain, remainder taken from reference TRBV19 and TRBJ2-6, is DGGITQSPKYLFRKEGQNVTLSCEQNLNHDAMYWYRQDPGQGLRLIYYSQIVNDFQKGDIAEGYSVSREKKESFPLTVTSAQKNPTAFYLCATMDISGANVLTFGAGSRLTVL.

The chain couples TRBV18 to TRBJ2-7, with 12 bases matching TRBD2. The germline gives CDR1 KGHSH, CDR2 LQKENI. V was clipped by 2 bases and J by 6 bases; unmatched bases: 8. The CDR3 runs 16 residues. In DNA, the CDR3 is TGTGCCAGCTCACCAGTCCTAGCGGGGGGGCCGGGCGAGCAGTACTTC. Residues: CASSPVLAGGPGEQYF.

The J gene is TRBJ2-3, the V gene TRBV11-2, with 8 bases lining up with TRBD2. The V and J ends lost 1 base and 6 bases, in that order; junction bases with no gene match: 3. CDR1 is SGHAT, CDR2 FQNNGV, per germline. This CDR3 has 14 amino acids. The CDR3 DNA sequence: TGTGCCAGCAGCTTAGTCGGGGGGGCGGATACGCAGTATTTT. Translated, it gives CASSLVGGADTQYF.

CDR3 loop: CASREQGAYPEAFF. The CDR3 DNA is TGTGCCAGCAGGGAGCAGGGGGCTTACCCTGAAGCTTTCTTT. The chain has TRBV5-4 and TRBJ1-1; 8 nucleotides match TRBD1. The V gene's germline CDR1 is SGHNT and CDR2 YYREEE (reference sequence). V was pared by 5 bases and J by 6 bases, with 9 bases of the junction left unmatched. This CDR3 is 14 amino acids long.

A few counts support this clone. The chain links TRBV19 to TRBJ1-3, with 11 nucleotides matching TRBD1. Germline-derived CDR1 and CDR2 are LNHDA and SQIVND (reference sequence). The CDR3 is made up of 16 amino acids. Trimming cost V 4 bases and J 1 base; bases outside gene matches: 3. DNA of the CDR3: TGTGCCAGTAGTAAGGACAGGGGGCCTTCTGGAAACACCATATATTTT. Encoded protein: CASSKDRGPSGNTIYF.

The chain links TRBV12-3 or TRBV12-4 to TRBJ2-5; D is undetermined. V was trimmed by 4 bases and J by 4 bases, leaving 10 bases between them. CDR3 length: 13 residues. In DNA, the CDR3 is TGTGCCAGCAGTTACAGTGGGTCAGAGACCCAGTACTTC. It specifies CASSYSGSETQYF.